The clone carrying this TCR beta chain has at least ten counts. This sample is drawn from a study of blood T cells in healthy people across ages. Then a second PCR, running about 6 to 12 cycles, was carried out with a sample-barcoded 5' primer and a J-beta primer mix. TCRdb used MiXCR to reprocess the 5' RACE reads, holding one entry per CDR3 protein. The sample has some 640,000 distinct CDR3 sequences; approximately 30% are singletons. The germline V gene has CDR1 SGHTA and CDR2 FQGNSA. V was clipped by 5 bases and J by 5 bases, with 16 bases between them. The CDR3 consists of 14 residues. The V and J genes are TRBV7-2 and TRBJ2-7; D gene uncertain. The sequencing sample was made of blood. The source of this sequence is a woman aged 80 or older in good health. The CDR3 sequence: CASSQLRSVHEQYF. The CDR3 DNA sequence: TGTGCCAGCAGCCAGCTTAGAAGTGTCCACGAGCAGTACTTC.